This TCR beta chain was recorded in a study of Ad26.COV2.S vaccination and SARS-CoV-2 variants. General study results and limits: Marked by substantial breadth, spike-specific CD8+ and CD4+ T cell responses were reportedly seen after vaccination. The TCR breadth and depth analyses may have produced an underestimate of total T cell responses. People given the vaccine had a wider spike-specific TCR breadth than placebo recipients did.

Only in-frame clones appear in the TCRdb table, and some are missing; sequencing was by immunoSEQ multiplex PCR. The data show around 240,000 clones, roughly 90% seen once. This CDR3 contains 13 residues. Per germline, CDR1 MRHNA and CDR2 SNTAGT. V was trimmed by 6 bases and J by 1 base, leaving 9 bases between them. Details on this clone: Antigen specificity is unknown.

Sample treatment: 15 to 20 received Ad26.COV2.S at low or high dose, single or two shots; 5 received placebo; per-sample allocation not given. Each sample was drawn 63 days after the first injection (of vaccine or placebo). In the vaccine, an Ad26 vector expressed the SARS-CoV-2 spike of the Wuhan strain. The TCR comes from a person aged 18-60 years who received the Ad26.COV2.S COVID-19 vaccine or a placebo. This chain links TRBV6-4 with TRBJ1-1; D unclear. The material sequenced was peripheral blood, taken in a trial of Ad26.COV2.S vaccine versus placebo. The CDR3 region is CASRKDSNTEAFF. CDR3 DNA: TGTGCCAGCAGGAAAGATTCGAACACTGAAGCTTTCTTT.